The 13 T cell receptor beta chains below all came from one sample that was sequenced in a study of T cell changes during pregnancy in multiple sclerosis. Method: immunoSEQ multiplex PCR; TCRdb's copy keeps in-frame clones and lacks some. The sample includes around 74,000 clones, 70% to 90% of them seen just once. The specimen comprised peripheral blood, sampled before pregnancy. These receptors came from a female donor with multiple sclerosis, enrolled in a pregnancy study.

This clone was seen more than once but under ten times. The V call is TRBV7-2, the J call TRBJ1-2, with 8 bases fitting TRBD1. V shed 5 bases and J 5 bases; nucleotides not matched to a gene: 7. From germline, CDR1 is SGHTA and CDR2 FQGNSA. The CDR3 consists of 14 residues. CDR3 bases: TGTGCCAGCAGCCCATCGACAGGGGAATATGGCTACACCTTC. It is translated as CASSPSTGEYGYTF. Supplemented by reference TRBV7-2 and TRBJ1-2, the full variable domain reads GAGVSQSPSNKVTEKGKDVELRCDPISGHTALYWYRQSLGQGLEFLIYFQGNSAPDKSGLPSDRFSAERTGGSVSTLTIQRTQQEDSAVYLCASSPSTGEYGYTFGSGTRLTVV.

Regarding this clone: The same CDR3 can be traced to other DNA sequences in this sample. The rearrangement joins TRBV29-1 to TRBJ1-1; D possibly corresponds to TRBD1 (5 bases). CDR3 length equals 12 residues. Germline CDR1 SQVTM, CDR2 ANQGSEA. Deletions cut 7 bases from V and 1 base from J, with 10 bases between. CDR3 DNA sequence: TGCAGCGCTCGAACAGGGAACACTGAAGCTTTCTTT. Its protein product is CSARTGNTEAFF. Combining the CDR3 with reference TRBV29-1 and TRBJ1-1 gives the whole variable domain SAVISQKPSRDICQRGTSLTIQCQVDSQVTMMFWYRQQPGQSLTLIATANQGSEATYESGFVIDKFPISRPNLTFSTLTVSNMSPEDSSIYLCSARTGNTEAFFGQGTRLTVV.

The CDR3 loop reads CASGSLSGTNTGELFF. The CDR3 region has the DNA TGTGCTAGTGGTTCCCTCAGCGGGACGAACACCGGGGAGCTGTTTTTT. The rearrangement joins TRBV12-5 to TRBJ2-2, with TRBD2 identical over 7 bases. Losses at the gene ends were 4 bases for V and 0 bases for J; bases not matched to a gene: 5. The CDR3 consists of 16 residues. CDR1 and CDR2 from the germline V gene are LGHNT and FRNRAP.

This chain connects TRBV6-1 to TRBJ1-2; D is uncertain. The CDR3 spans 15 residues. Trimming cost V 8 bases and J 4 bases, with 20 bases left between them. Germline V CDR1 and CDR2: MNHNS, SASEGT. In DNA, the CDR3 is TGTGCCAGCCTTGCGGCTACCGGGAGTACCTATGGCTACACCTTC. Translation gives CASLAATGSTYGYTF.

DNA of the CDR3: TGCGCCAGCAGTCTAGGGCAGGGTCAAGAGACCCAGTACTTC. Translation: CASSLGQGQETQYF. The chain has TRBV4-1 and TRBJ2-5; D is possibly TRBD1 (5 bases). CDR3 length: 14 amino acids. Germline CDR1 reads MGHRA; CDR2 reads YSYEKL. V was pared by 6 bases and J by 2 bases, with 13 bases between.

The chain couples TRBV15 to TRBJ2-4; TRBD1 matches 8 bases. The germline V gene encodes CDR1 LNHNV and CDR2 YYDKDF (reference sequence). There are 16 residues in the CDR3. V trimming: 0 bases; J trimming: 1 base; junction bases outside the gene matches: 2. For the CDR3, the DNA is TGTGCCACCAGCAGAGATCGGGACAGGGCCAAAAACATTCAGTACTTC. Translated, it gives CATSRDRDRAKNIQYF.

The gene calls are TRBV5-1 and TRBJ1-3; D ambiguous. The CDR3 consists of 14 residues. Germline assignment: CDR1 SGHRS and CDR2 YFSETQ. Trimming pared 3 bases from V and 0 bases from J, leaving 7 bases between. The CDR3 DNA is TGCGCCAGCAGCTCCGGGATCTCTGGAAACACCATATATTTT. Translation: CASSSGISGNTIYF.

The rearrangement links TRBV28 to TRBJ1-1; 7 bases agree with TRBD1. J was trimmed by 4 bases and V by 6 bases; bases with no gene match: 5. Germline lookup yields CDR1 MDHEN and CDR2 SYDVKM. The CDR3 spans 13 residues. The CDR3 reads CASRRQGRTEAFF. CDR3 coding DNA: TGTGCCAGCAGGCGACAGGGTCGCACTGAAGCTTTCTTT.

The chain employs TRBV6-6 and TRBJ2-7; 13 nucleotides match TRBD2. CDR1 MNHNY and CDR2 SVGAGI come from the germline V gene (reference sequence). This CDR3 comprises 14 residues. After removal of 4 bases from V and 11 bases from J, the junction contained 8 bases not matched to a gene. The CDR3 protein is CASSSGLAGAIKYF. In nucleotides, the CDR3 is TGTGCCAGCAGTTCCGGACTAGCGGGAGCCATCAAGTACTTC.

This chain joins TRBV6-7 and TRBJ2-3; D ambiguous. TRBV6-7 is identified as an open reading frame with a role that is uncertain. Trimming took 4 bases from V and 1 from J, leaving 18 bases between them. The CDR3 has 17 amino acids. The CDR3 region has the DNA TGTGCCAGCAGTTCCTCAAAGGCTGAACTACGCACAGATACGCAGTATTTT. Translation: CASSSSKAELRTDTQYF.

The chain couples TRBV5-1 to TRBJ2-7; 8 positions match TRBD1. Germline V gene sequence: CDR1 SGHRS, CDR2 YFSETQ. This CDR3 has 13 residues. The J segment lost 6 bases and the V segment lost 6 bases, leaving 8 bases of the junction unmatched. The CDR3 loop reads CASTGGQGGEQYF. DNA of the CDR3: TGCGCCAGCACCGGTGGACAGGGTGGCGAGCAGTACTTC.

The genes are TRBV5-1 and TRBJ2-1; D possibly corresponds to TRBD2 (6 bases). The CDR3 has 16 residues. From germline, CDR1 is SGHRS and CDR2 YFSETQ. V was trimmed by 3 bases and J by 5 bases, leaving 18 bases between them. The CDR3 reads CASSWGVYGGHNEQFF. CDR3 in DNA: TGCGCCAGCAGCTGGGGGGTGTACGGGGGTCACAATGAGCAGTTCTTC.

The chain joins TRBV4-3 to TRBJ1-1, with D maybe TRBD1 (5 bases). Trimming stripped 2 bases from V and 1 base from J, with 11 bases between. This CDR3 has 15 amino acids. In germline, CDR1 is LGHNA, CDR2 YSLEER. DNA for the CDR3: TGCGCCAGCAGCCAAACGGGACTGCCGAACACTGAAGCTTTCTTT. Amino acids: CASSQTGLPNTEAFF.